This T cell receptor beta chain was identified in a study of CD4 T cells in relation to SARS-CoV-2 and coronaviruses (dated by TCRdb to the early 2020s). In terms of the full investigation: In the ViraFEST assay, PBMCs were cultured with antigen for 9 to 11 days, after which TCR beta CDR3s were sequenced to identify antigen-specific clonal expansions. The Adaptive Biotechnologies TCR-sequencing kit was used to sequence samples from a few pre-COVID donors and the naive versus memory experiments, whereas other data were Illumina-based. Across all 12 patients in the full convalescent cohort, ages ranged from roughly 20 to 80 years, with a median of 38. Expansion assays from other donors in the study were sequenced with a different, Illumina-based TCR-beta assay. Memory CD4+ T cell crossreactivity between SARS-CoV-2 and common cold coronavirus spike proteins was assessed at the TCR clonotype level in the study. Using patient-derived lymphoblastoid cell lines, the shared crossreactive spike epitopes were mapped to their HLA restriction. The approximately 12 convalescent patients included 8 males and 4 females; two subjects were Hispanic. The investigation overall reported the following: Pre-pandemic and post-infection samples were not both contributed by any donor, so tracing of the source of pre-existing responses was limited. Memory CD4+ clonotypes crossrecognizing SARS-CoV-2 and at least one common cold coronavirus spike were found in about 61% of donors. Compared with monoreactive clones, crossreactive clones had significantly weaker SARS-CoV-2-driven expansion, a result consistent with antigenic imprinting. Crossreactivity analysis centred on spike protein, so crossreactivity against other viral proteins was not assessed. Naive versus memory sequencing indicated the assay detects memory recall responses rather than primary responses primed during culture. Small numbers of patients and of tested TCRs were a limitation of the study.

Survey-level immunoSEQ TCR-beta sequencing was performed on DNA from CEF-cultured naive and memory CD4+ T cells. The authors processed their data as follows. Preprocessing removed nonproductive sequences and CDR3s not starting with C, not ending with F or W, or shorter than 7 amino acids. Antigen-specific clonotypes were called with the MANAFEST web app on the basis of expansion relative to the reference and to other culture wells. A clone was considered positive if the clone showed significant expansion compared with the reference culture in 2 of 3 replicate wells at an FDR below 0.05. For a clone to be considered positive, significant expansion relative to all other tandem wells and an odds ratio above 5 were also required. Cultured and uncultured naive and memory CD4+ repertoires were searched for previously identified spike- and CEF-reactive CDR3s. CDR3 homology was quantified as pairwise Levenshtein distance, calculated with the stringdist R package after three terminal residues were trimmed from each end. This immuneACCESS table, as held by TCRdb, lists in-frame sequences with V and J called but not all clones. Of the missing ones, under half trace to an unresolved V gene in checked studies; the others have no known cause. V, J and clone size are taken as reported in that table, and D and trimming were inferred from the DNA itself. A total of tens of thousands of clones appear in this sample, under 90% of them only once. The top ten clonotypes cover around 1.2% of the sample.

V is cut by 4 bases and J by 10 bases, and the space between the germline ends is 20 bases. The CDR3 numbers 15 residues from cysteine through phenylalanine. The DNA shown is the 45-base CDR3, in frame from base 1. As encoded in the germline V gene (reference sequence), CDR1 is LGHDT while CDR2 is YNNKEL. Naive and memory CD4+ T cells were separated from cryopreserved PBMCs through CD4 enrichment, which was followed by EasySep naive CD4+ T cell enrichment. Sorted naive or memory CD4+ T cells (about 10^5) were cultured 1:1 with T cell-depleted PBMCs and CEF peptides for 10 to 11 days. In general, triplicate replicate wells were used for every peptide culture condition. PBMCs were isolated from leukapheresis product or whole blood by Ficoll-Paque PLUS gradient centrifugation. The PBMCs went either fresh into the expansion assay or into cryopreservation at -140 degrees C. The QIAamp Micro DNA Kit was used to extract genomic DNA from the CD4+ T cells.

Turning to this clone: Its recognized antigen is unknown. One base away there is no much larger clone; base qualities are not given.

The chain links TRBV3-1 (or the pseudogene TRBV3-2) with TRBJ2-1, with no reliable assignment of the D segment. The source is an adult with COVID-19. Input material: naive CD4+ T cells from PBMCs, cultured in vitro. The cell subset or site label for this specimen denotes: naive CD4+ T cells isolated by negative enrichment. The DNA reads TGTGCCAGCAGCCCGCTGTGGCTCGACCAACAAGAGCAGTTCTTC. Translated, it reads CASSPLWLDQQEQFF.